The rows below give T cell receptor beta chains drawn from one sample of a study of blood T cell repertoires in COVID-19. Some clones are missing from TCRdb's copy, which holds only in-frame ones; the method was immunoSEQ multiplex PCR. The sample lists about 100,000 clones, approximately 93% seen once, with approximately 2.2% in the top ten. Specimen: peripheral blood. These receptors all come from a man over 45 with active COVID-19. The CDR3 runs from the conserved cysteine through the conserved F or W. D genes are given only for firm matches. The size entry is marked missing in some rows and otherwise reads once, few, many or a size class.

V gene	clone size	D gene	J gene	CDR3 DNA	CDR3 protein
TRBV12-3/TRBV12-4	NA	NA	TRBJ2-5	TGTGCCAGCAGTTTAAGCTACGGGGAGACCCAGTACTTC	CASSLSYGETQYF
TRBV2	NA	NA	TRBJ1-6	TGTGCCAGCAGTGAACCAGGAAGGAGGGATCGGACACCCCTCCACTTT	CASSEPGRRDRTPLHF
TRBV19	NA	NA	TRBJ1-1	TGTGCCAGTAGTGCCCTTAGGAACACTGAAGCTTTCTTT	CASSALRNTEAFF
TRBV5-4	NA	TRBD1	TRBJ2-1	TGTGCCAGCAGCTTGACAGGGGGCGCGTACAATGAGCAGTTCTTC	CASSLTGGAYNEQFF
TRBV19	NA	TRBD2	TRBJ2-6	TGTGCCAGTACTACGCGCGGGAGGGAGCTTGGAGGGGCCAACGTCCTGACTTTC	CASTTRGRELGGANVLTF
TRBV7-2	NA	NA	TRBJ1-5	TGTGCCAGCAGCGCGGGACGGATCAATCAGCCCCAGCATTTT	CASSAGRINQPQHF
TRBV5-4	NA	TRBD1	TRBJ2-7	TGTGCCAGCAGCTCAACCGGGACAGGCAGTCGCGAGCAGTACTTC	CASSSTGTGSREQYF
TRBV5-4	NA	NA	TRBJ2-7	TGTGCCAGCAGCTCGATAGATTACGGGTCCGAGCAGTACTTC	CASSSIDYGSEQYF
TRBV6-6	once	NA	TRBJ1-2	TGTGCCAGCAGCCTGCAGGGAGGCTATGGCTACACCTTC	CASSLQGGYGYTF
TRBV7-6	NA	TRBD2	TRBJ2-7	TGTGCCAGCAGCTTAGCTGGTTTAGCGGGGGGTACCTACGAGCAGTACTTC	CASSLAGLAGGTYEQYF
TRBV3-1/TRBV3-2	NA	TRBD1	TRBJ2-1	TGTGCCAGCAGCCAATATCAGGGGGCAACAGGTGAGCAGTTCTTC	CASSQYQGATGEQFF
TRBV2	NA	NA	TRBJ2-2	TGTGCCAGCAGTGCCCTAGATTCCGGGGAGCTGTTTTTT	CASSALDSGELFF
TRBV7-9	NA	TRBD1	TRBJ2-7	TGTGCCAGCAGCCCCTGGGACAGCTCCTACGAGCAGTACTTC	CASSPWDSSYEQYF
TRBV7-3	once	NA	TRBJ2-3	TGTGCCAGCAGCTCTAGAAGATTATTGGGGGGAGATACGCAGTATTTT	CASSSRRLLGGDTQYF
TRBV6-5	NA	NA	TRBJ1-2	TGTGCCAGCAGTTCCAGGGCGGGAGGGACTGGCTACACCTTC	CASSSRAGGTGYTF
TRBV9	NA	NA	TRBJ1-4	TGTGCCAGCAGCGAGTCTCCGGTGGGACTCACGAATGAAAAACTGTTTTTT	CASSESPVGLTNEKLFF
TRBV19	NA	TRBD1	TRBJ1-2	TGTGCCAGGACAGGGGCCCACTATGGCTACACCTTC	CARTGAHYGYTF
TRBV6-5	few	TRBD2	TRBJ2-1	TGTGCCACTGCTAGCGGGAGCTGGAATGAGCAGTTCTTC	CATASGSWNEQFF
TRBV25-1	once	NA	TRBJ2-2	TGTGCCAGCATGGGAAGGGGCACCGGGGAGCTGTTTTTT	CASMGRGTGELFF
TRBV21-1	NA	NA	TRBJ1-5	TGTGCCAGCAGCAAAGTTGCGACCAGAGGGACAGTACAAAGAGATCAGCCCCAGCATTTT	CASSKVATRGTVQRDQPQHF
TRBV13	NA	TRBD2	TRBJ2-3	TGTGCCAGCAGCTCCAGACTAGCGGGAGGAATCCACACAGATACGCAGTATTTT	CASSSRLAGGIHTDTQYF
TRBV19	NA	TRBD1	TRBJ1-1	TGTGCCAGTAGTGCGACAGGGGGCATGACTGAAGCTTTCTTT	CASSATGGMTEAFF
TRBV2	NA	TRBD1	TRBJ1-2	TGTGCCAGCAGCGTGGACAGGGAGTGGGGCTACACCTTC	CASSVDREWGYTF
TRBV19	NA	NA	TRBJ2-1	TGTGCCAGTAGTAGTATCAGGAGGGCGTCCAACAATGAGCAGTTCTTC	CASSSIRRASNNEQFF
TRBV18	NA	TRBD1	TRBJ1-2	TGTGCCAGCTCACCCCGACAGGGGGCAATGGGTGGCTACACCTTC	CASSPRQGAMGGYTF
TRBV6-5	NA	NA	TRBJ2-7	TGTGCCAGCAGTATGCAGGGTTTGCACGAGCAGTACTTC	CASSMQGLHEQYF
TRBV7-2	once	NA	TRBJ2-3	TGTGCCAGCAGCTTAGTATGGAGACTGGAGACTAGCACAGATACGCAGTATTTT	CASSLVWRLETSTDTQYF
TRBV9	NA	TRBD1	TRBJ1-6	TGTGCCAGCAGCGTCCTCGGGACAGGGAATTCACCCCTCCACTTT	CASSVLGTGNSPLHF
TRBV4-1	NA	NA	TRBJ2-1	TGCGCCAGCAGCCAAGACGGAGACTGGTTGAGTAACAATGAGCAGTTCTTC	CASSQDGDWLSNNEQFF
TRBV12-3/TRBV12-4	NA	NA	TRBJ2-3	TGTGCCAGCGTGGCAGGGGGGAGTGATACGCAGTATTTT	CASVAGGSDTQYF
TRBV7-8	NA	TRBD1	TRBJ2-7	TGTGCCAGCAGCTTAGGGGACAGGGGTGGAGAGCAGTACTTC	CASSLGDRGGEQYF
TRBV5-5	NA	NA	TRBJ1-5	TGTGCCAGCACCCTATCCGGGACGGACAGTTATGATCAGCCCCAGCATTTT	CASTLSGTDSYDQPQHF
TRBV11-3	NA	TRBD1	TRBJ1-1	TGTGCCAGCAGCTTCAGGGCAGGGGGTTCAGCTTTCTTT	CASSFRAGGSAFF
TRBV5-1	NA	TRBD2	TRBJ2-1	TGCGCCAGCAGGAAAGCGGGAGAGCCTTACAATGAGCAGTTCTTC	CASRKAGEPYNEQFF
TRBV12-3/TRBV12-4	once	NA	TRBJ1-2	TGTGCCAGCAGTTTAGCGGGGGCCGGTGGCTACACCTTC	CASSLAGAGGYTF
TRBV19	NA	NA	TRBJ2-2	TGTGCCAGTACCTTCGGGGTGAACACCGGGGAGCTGTTTTTT	CASTFGVNTGELFF
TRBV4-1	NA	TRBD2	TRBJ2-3	TGCGCCAGCAGCCAAGGACTAGCGAGATTTGCGCAGTATTTT	CASSQGLARFAQYF
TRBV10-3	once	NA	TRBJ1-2	TGTGCCATCAGTGACCAGGCACTCGATGGCTACACCTTC	CAISDQALDGYTF
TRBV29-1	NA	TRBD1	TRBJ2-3	TGCAGCGTTGAAAACAGGGGGTATGGCACAGATACGCAGTATTTT	CSVENRGYGTDTQYF
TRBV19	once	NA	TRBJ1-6	TGTGCCAGTAGTAGGACAGAAGATTCACCCCTCCACTTT	CASSRTEDSPLHF
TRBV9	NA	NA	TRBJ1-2	TGTGCCAGCAGCCCCGCAGGATCGGGGAACTATGGCTACACCTTC	CASSPAGSGNYGYTF
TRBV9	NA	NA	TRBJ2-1	TGTGCCAGCAGCACCGAAGGGGCCAGCTCCTACAATGAGCAGTTCTTC	CASSTEGASSYNEQFF
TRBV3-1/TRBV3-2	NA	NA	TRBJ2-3	TGTGCCACCCTAGGAGCAGGGACAGATACGCAGTATTTT	CATLGAGTDTQYF
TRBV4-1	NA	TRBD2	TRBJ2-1	TGCGCCAGCAGCCTCGGGCTAGCGGGAGAGCAGTTCTTC	CASSLGLAGEQFF
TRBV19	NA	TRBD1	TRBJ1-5	TGTGCCAGTAGTGGCGGAGACAGGGGATGGGGCAATCAGCCCCAGCATTTT	CASSGGDRGWGNQPQHF